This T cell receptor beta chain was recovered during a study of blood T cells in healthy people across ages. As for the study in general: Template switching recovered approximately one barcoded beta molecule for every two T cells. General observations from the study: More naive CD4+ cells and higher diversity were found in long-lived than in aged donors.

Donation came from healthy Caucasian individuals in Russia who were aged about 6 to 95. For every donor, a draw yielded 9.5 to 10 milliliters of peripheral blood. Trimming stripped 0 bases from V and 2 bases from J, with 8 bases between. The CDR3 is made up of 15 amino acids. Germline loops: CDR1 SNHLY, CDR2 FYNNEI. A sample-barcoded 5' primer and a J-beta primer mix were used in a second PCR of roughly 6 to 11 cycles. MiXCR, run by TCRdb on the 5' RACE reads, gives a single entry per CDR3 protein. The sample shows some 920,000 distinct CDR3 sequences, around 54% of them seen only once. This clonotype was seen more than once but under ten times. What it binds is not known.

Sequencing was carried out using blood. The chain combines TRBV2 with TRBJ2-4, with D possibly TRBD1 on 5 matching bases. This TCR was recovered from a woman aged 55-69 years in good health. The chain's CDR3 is CASSEAHRTKNIQYF. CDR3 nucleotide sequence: TGTGCCAGCAGTGAAGCGCACAGGACCAAAAACATTCAGTACTTC.